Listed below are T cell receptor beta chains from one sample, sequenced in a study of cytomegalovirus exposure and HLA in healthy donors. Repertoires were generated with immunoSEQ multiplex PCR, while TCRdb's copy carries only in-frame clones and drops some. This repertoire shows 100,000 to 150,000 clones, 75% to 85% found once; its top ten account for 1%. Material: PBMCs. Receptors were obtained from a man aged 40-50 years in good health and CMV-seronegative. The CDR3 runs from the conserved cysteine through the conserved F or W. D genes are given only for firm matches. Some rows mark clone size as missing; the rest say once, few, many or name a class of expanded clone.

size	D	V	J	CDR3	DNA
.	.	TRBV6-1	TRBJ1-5	CASSESRGTLNQPQHF	TGTGCCAGCAGTGAATCCCGAGGGACTCTAAATCAGCCCCAGCATTTT
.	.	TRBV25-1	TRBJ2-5	CASSEGQQFQETQYF	TGTGCCAGCAGTGAAGGGCAGCAGTTCCAAGAGACCCAGTACTTC
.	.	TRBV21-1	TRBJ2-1	CASRVSSRESGGSYNEQFF	TGTGCCAGCAGGGTATCTAGCCGTGAAAGCGGGGGCTCCTACAATGAGCAGTTCTTC
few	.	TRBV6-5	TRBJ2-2	CASSYSHYSNTGELFF	TGTGCCAGCAGTTACTCGCATTACTCGAACACCGGGGAGCTGTTTTTT
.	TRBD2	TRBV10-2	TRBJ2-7	CASNSGGGTEQYF	TGCGCCAGCAATAGCGGGGGAGGGACCGAGCAGTACTTC
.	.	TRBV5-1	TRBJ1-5	CASSPGLGNQPQHF	TGCGCCAGCAGCCCAGGACTTGGCAATCAGCCCCAGCATTTT
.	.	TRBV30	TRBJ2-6	CAFDSGGANVLTF	TGTGCCTTTGACTCTGGTGGGGCCAACGTCCTGACTTTC
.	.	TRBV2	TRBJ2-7	CASRDSSYEQYF	TGTGCCAGCAGGGACAGTTCCTACGAGCAGTACTTC
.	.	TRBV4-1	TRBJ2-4	CASSQDYQGKNIQYF	TGCGCCAGCAGCCAAGATTATCAGGGCAAAAACATTCAGTACTTC
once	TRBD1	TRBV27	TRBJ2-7	CASSRGTDYEQYF	TGTGCCAGCAGTAGAGGGACAGACTACGAGCAGTACTTC
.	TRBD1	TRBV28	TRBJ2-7	CASSFGTGATYEQYF	TGTGCCAGCAGTTTTGGGACAGGGGCAACCTACGAGCAGTACTTC
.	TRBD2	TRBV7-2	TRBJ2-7	CASSLGLAGTYEQYF	TGTGCCAGCAGCTTAGGACTAGCGGGAACCTACGAGCAGTACTTC
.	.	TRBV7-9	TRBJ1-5	CASSITDQPQHF	TGTGCCAGCAGCATCACAGATCAGCCCCAGCATTTT
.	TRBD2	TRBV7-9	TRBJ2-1	CASSLGPGTSGAPRNEQFF	TGTGCCAGCAGCTTAGGCCCCGGGACTAGCGGGGCCCCCCGCAATGAGCAGTTCTTC
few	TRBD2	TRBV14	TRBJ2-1	CASSPGLAGYNEQFF	TGTGCCAGCAGCCCAGGACTAGCGGGTTACAATGAGCAGTTCTTC
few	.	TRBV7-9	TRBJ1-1	CASSIRRISAMNTEAFF	TGTGCCAGCAGCATCCGGAGGATTTCAGCAATGAACACTGAAGCTTTCTTT
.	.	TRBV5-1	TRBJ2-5	CASSPGTGQETQYF	TGCGCCAGCAGCCCCGGCACAGGGCAAGAGACCCAGTACTTC
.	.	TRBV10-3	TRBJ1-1	CAISELIQGGTEAFF	TGTGCCATCAGTGAGTTGATCCAAGGGGGAACTGAAGCTTTCTTT
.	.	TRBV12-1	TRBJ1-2	CASSGTGGCGYTF	TGTGCCAGCAGCGGTACAGGGGGCTGTGGCTACACCTTC
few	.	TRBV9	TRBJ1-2	CASSSYRVEEAYTF	TGTGCCAGCAGCTCCTACAGGGTGGAGGAGGCCTACACCTTC
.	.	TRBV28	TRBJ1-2	CASSPEGGAIPNYGYTF	TGTGCCAGCAGCCCGGAGGGGGGGGCGATCCCCAACTATGGCTACACCTTC
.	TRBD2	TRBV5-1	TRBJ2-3	CASSPTIAGGSTDTQYF	TGCGCCAGCAGCCCAACGATAGCGGGAGGATCCACAGATACGCAGTATTTT
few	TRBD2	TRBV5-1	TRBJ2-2	CASSLAGASGYTGELFF	TGCGCCAGCAGCTTGGCCGGGGCTAGCGGGTACACCGGGGAGCTGTTTTTT
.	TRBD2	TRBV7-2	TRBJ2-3	CASSFSRGVADTQYF	TGTGCCAGCAGCTTTTCCCGGGGGGTGGCAGATACGCAGTATTTT
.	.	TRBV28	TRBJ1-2	CASSSSANYGYTF	TGTGCCAGCAGTTCCTCAGCTAACTATGGCTACACCTTC
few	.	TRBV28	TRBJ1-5	CASRSTVSQPQHF	TGTGCCAGCAGGTCTACAGTGTCTCAGCCCCAGCATTTT
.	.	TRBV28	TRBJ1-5	CASSSPDSYSNQPQHF	TGTGCCAGCAGTTCCCCTGACAGTTATAGCAATCAGCCCCAGCATTTT
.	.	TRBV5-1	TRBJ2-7	CASSIDRFYEQYF	TGCGCCAGCAGCATCGACAGGTTCTACGAGCAGTACTTC
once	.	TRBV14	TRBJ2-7	CASSHGGTIFF	TGTGCCAGCAGCCATGGGGGGACGATTTTCTTC
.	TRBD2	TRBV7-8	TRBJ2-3	CASSLGTRGTTDTQYF	TGTGCCAGCAGCTTGGGGACTAGAGGGACCACAGATACGCAGTATTTT
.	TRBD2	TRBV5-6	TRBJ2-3	CASSFGLATDTQYF	TGTGCCAGCAGCTTTGGACTAGCCACAGATACGCAGTATTTT
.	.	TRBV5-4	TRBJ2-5	CASSSQRNQETQYF	TGTGCCAGCAGCTCACAGCGGAACCAAGAGACCCAGTACTTC
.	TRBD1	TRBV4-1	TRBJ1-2	CASSQGTGAYGYTF	TGCGCCAGCAGCCAAGGGACAGGGGCCTATGGCTACACCTTC
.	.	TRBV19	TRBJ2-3	CASSVTGTDTQYF	TGTGCCAGTAGTGTCACAGGGACAGATACGCAGTATTTT
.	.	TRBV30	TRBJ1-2	CAWRMTAGYGYTF	TGTGCCTGGAGGATGACAGCGGGCTATGGCTACACCTTC
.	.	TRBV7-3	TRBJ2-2	CASSPGGSGNTGELFF	TGTGCCAGCAGCCCGGGTGGTAGCGGTAACACCGGGGAGCTGTTTTTT
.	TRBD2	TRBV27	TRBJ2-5	CASSPRASGTQETQYF	TGTGCCAGCAGCCCCCGGGCTAGCGGGACACAAGAGACCCAGTACTTC
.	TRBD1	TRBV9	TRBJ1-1	CASSVGGTGGSDTEAFF	TGTGCCAGCAGCGTAGGTGGGACAGGGGGTTCGGACACTGAAGCTTTCTTT
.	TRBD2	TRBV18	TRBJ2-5	CASSQTSGEQETQYF	TGTGCCAGCTCACAGACTAGCGGCGAACAAGAGACCCAGTACTTC
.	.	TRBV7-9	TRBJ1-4	CASSLLGQGNEKLFF	TGTGCCAGCAGCTTATTGGGTCAGGGTAATGAAAAACTGTTTTTT
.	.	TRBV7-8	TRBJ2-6	CASLRYSGANVLTF	TGTGCCAGCCTCCGTTACTCTGGGGCCAACGTCCTGACTTTC
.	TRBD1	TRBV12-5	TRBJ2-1	CASGKGQGGDEQFF	TGTGCTAGTGGTAAGGGACAGGGCGGGGATGAGCAGTTCTTC
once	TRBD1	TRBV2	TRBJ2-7	CASSEYFGTVQPYEQYF	TGTGCCAGCAGTGAATACTTTGGGACAGTGCAACCCTACGAGCAGTACTTC
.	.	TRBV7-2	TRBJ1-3	CASRQMSGNTIYF	TGTGCCAGCAGACAGATGTCTGGAAACACCATATATTTT
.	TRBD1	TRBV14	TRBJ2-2	CASSQLTGRTGELFF	TGTGCCAGCAGCCAATTGACAGGGCGAACCGGGGAGCTGTTTTTT
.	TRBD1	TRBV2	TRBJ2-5	CASSAGTGGRETQYF	TGTGCCAGCAGCGCCGGGACAGGGGGGAGAGAGACCCAGTACTTC
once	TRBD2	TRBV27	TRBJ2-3	CASSPLRTSGGVADTQYF	TGTGCCAGCAGTCCGCTGCGGACTAGCGGGGGGGTGGCAGATACGCAGTATTTT
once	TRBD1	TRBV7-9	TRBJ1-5	CAEYRTGGLDSNQPQHF	TGTGCCGAATACCGGACAGGGGGCCTAGATAGCAATCAGCCCCAGCATTTT
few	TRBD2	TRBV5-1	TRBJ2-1	CASSLGNLAGVNEQFF	TGCGCCAGCAGCTTGGGTAACCTAGCGGGGGTAAATGAGCAGTTCTTC
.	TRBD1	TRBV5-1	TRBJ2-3	CASSLGQGRDTQYF	TGCGCCAGCAGCCTTGGACAGGGGAGAGATACGCAGTATTTT
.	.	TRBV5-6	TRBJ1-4	CASSRWGAGGEKLFF	TGTGCCAGCAGCCGCTGGGGGGCGGGAGGCGAAAAACTGTTTTTT
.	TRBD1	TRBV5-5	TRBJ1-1	CASSREPTGNPEAFF	TGTGCCAGCAGCCGCGAACCGACAGGGAACCCTGAAGCTTTCTTT
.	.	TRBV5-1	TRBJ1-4	CASSPSVTNEKLFF	TGCGCCAGCAGCCCCTCGGTAACTAATGAAAAACTGTTTTTT
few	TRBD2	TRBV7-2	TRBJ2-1	CASSFGSGSANEQFF	TGTGCCAGCAGCTTCGGAAGCGGGAGCGCCAATGAGCAGTTCTTC
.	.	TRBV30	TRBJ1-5	CASSSDSNQPQHF	TGTGCCTCCTCCTCAGATAGCAATCAGCCCCAGCATTTT